This TCR beta chain was recorded in a study of CD8 T cells in Susac syndrome. Broader study findings: Acknowledgment was made by the study that its TCR sequencing and HLA analysis involved a relatively small number of individuals.

Regarding this clonotype: As yet, its antigen is unknown.

An amount of RNA that ranged from roughly 0.5 to 1 ug was reverse transcribed with random hexamers. Via MiXCR, TCRdb re-called the immunoSEQ multiplex PCR reads, giving one row per CDR3 protein. The sample carries about 110,000 distinct CDR3 sequences, roughly 95% recorded once. CD8+ and CD4+ T cells taken from blood had their TCR beta sequenced. Germline values: CDR1 LGHDT, CDR2 YNNKEL (reference sequence). CDR3 size: 11 residues. The V end lost 6 bases, the J end lost 5 bases, and 7 bases lay between the germline ends. The sequence was obtained from a human donor in good health. The sequenced sample was CD4+ T cells from PBMCs. The J gene is TRBJ2-5, the V gene TRBV3-1; D is unclear. In DNA form, the CDR3 reads TGTGCCAGCAGTCGGGCCGAGACCCAGTACTTC. It is translated as CASSRAETQYF.